These 6 T cell receptor beta chains were all obtained from the same sample, sequenced in a study of blood T cell repertoires in COVID-19. Profiled with immunoSEQ multiplex PCR; TCRdb holds only in-frame clones, not every one. Among 60,000 to 85,000 clones listed, about 83% were seen once. The sequenced sample consisted of peripheral blood. These receptors were obtained from a man between 65 and 85 years old with acute or convalescent COVID-19.

The chain couples TRBV19 to TRBJ1-6, with 9 nucleotides matching TRBD1. The CDR3 is 14 residues long. Germline values: CDR1 LNHDA, CDR2 SQIVND (reference sequence). J was trimmed by 5 bases and V by 7 bases; bases with no gene match: 3. CDR3 residues: CASIGQGNNSPLHF. DNA of the CDR3: TGTGCCAGTATCGGACAGGGGAATAATTCACCCCTCCACTTT.

The chain carries TRBV25-1 and TRBJ1-1; 8 nucleotides match TRBD1. The germline CDR1 and CDR2 sequences are MGHDK and SYGVNS. The junction had 4 bases not matched to a gene; V was cut back by 9 bases and J by 1 base. This CDR3 is built from 13 residues. CDR3 nucleotide sequence: TGTGCCAGTGACAGGGGCGGGAACACTGAAGCTTTCTTT. This gives the protein CASDRGGNTEAFF.

This chain uses TRBV6-5 with TRBJ2-1, with D possibly matching TRBD1 (5 bases). V gave up 2 bases and J gave up 2 bases, with 10 bases separating them. CDR3 length: 15 residues. Germline CDR1 is MNHEY and CDR2 is SVGAGI. CDR3 region: CASSYGATPYNEQFF. DNA of the CDR3: TGTGCCAGCAGTTACGGGGCTACCCCCTACAATGAGCAGTTCTTC.

The genes are TRBV7-3 and TRBJ2-5; a possible D gene is TRBD2 (5 bases). V lost 1 base and J lost 1, with 10 bases in between. Germline-derived CDR1 and CDR2 are SGHTA and FQGTGA. The CDR3 runs 15 residues. CDR3 in DNA: TGTGCCAGCAGCTTAAACGGGGTCCCCCAAGAGACCCAGTACTTC. Its protein is CASSLNGVPQETQYF.

The gene calls are TRBV7-6 and TRBJ1-6; D gene ambiguous. The V end was cut by 0 bases, the J end by 7 bases, with 10 bases between. This CDR3 contains 15 residues. Germline CDR1 is SGHVS and CDR2 is FNYEAQ. The CDR3: CASSLAVGWNSPLHF. Here the CDR3 DNA reads TGTGCCAGCAGCTTAGCGGTGGGCTGGAATTCACCCCTCCACTTT.

The chain couples TRBV19 to TRBJ2-5; D possibly corresponds to TRBD1 (6 bases). Trimming cost V 4 bases and J 7 bases, with 13 bases left between them. The CDR3 runs to 13 residues. The germline gives CDR1 LNHDA, CDR2 SQIVND (reference sequence). The CDR3 coding sequence is TGTGCCAGTAGTACGGGACACCCCGCGACCCAGTACTTC. Residues: CASSTGHPATQYF.